The source of this TCR beta chain is a study of CD8 T cells in ankylosing spondylitis. Study observations and caveats: About 8 highly homologous variants formed a TCR beta motif that appeared characteristic of ankylosing spondylitis blood.

For TCR beta, libraries came from quantitative 5'-RACE with molecular barcodes. One entry per CDR3 protein results from TCRdb running MiXCR on the 5' RACE reads. The table has fewer than 250,000 distinct CDR3 sequences, roughly 25% seen once. This clonotype was recorded only once. Its antigen is unknown. The V segment lost 10 bases and the J segment 4 bases; nucleotides outside the gene matches: 7. The germline CDR1 and CDR2 sequences are ENHRY and SYGVKD. The CDR3 is made up of 14 amino acids. The source is a male donor with ankylosing spondylitis or in good health (not recorded which). Sample: blood, either unsorted or a sorted T cell fraction (not recorded which). The chain employs TRBV10-3 and TRBJ2-5, with 12 nucleotides matching TRBD2. The DNA of the CDR3 is TGTGCCACCGCTCTAGCGGGAGGGGGAGAGACCCAGTACTTC. It is translated as CATALAGGGETQYF.